The 23 T cell receptor beta chains in this list originate from one sample, sequenced in a study of spatial heterogeneity in lung cancer. Time point defined: sample taken at primary tumor resection. TCRdb analysed the 5' RACE reads with MiXCR anew, one entry per CDR3 protein. Among about 38,000 distinct CDR3 sequences listed, roughly 5.2% were seen once. Source: PBMCs, taken at surgery. The receptors stem from a female donor with early-stage non-small cell lung cancer.

This clonotype has at least ten counts. The chain recombines TRBV7-2 with TRBJ2-3, with D uncertain. This CDR3 region has 13 residues. Germline V gene lookup returns CDR1 SGHTA and CDR2 FQGNSA. In DNA, the CDR3 is TGTGCTTCAGGCCGGTTTTCCTCGGATACGCAGTATTTT. This gives the protein CASGRFSSDTQYF.

Sample share makes this clonotype medium-sized. The chain has TRBV19 and TRBJ1-5, with TRBD1 matching over 7 bases. Germline loops: CDR1 LNHDA, CDR2 SQIVND (reference sequence). The V gene end was trimmed by 6 bases and the J gene end by 5 bases; junction bases not matched to a gene: 4. This CDR3 has 13 residues. For the CDR3, the DNA is TGTGCCAGTAGCCTTACAGGGGATCAGCCCCAGCATTTT. Amino acids: CASSLTGDQPQHF.

Sample share makes this clonotype medium-sized. The chain employs TRBV12-3 or TRBV12-4 and TRBJ1-2; TRBD1 agrees at 8 bases. The CDR3 loop spans 12 amino acids. J gave up 8 bases and V 6 bases, and 5 bases lay outside the gene matches. CDR3 in amino acids: CASSTTGDGYTF. The CDR3 DNA follows: TGTGCCAGCAGCACGACAGGGGACGGCTACACCTTC.

This clonotype was counted at least ten times. The rearrangement uses TRBV2 and TRBJ2-5; 7 bases match TRBD1. From germline, CDR1 is SNHLY and CDR2 FYNNEI. CDR3 length: 15 residues. J gave up 3 bases and V 4 bases, and 8 bases lay outside the gene matches. The CDR3 loop is CASSAMTGIEETQYF. The CDR3 region has the DNA TGTGCCAGCAGTGCCATGACAGGGATAGAAGAGACCCAGTACTTC.

This clonotype was detected many times. This rearrangement joins TRBV28 to TRBJ2-1, with D possibly being TRBD1 (5 bases). Trimming pared 6 bases from V and 10 bases from J, leaving 13 bases between. The V gene's germline CDR1 is MDHEN and CDR2 SYDVKM. The CDR3 extends over 12 amino acids. Here the CDR3 reads CASSPQAPEQFF. Written as DNA, the CDR3 is TGTGCCAGCAGCCCACAGGCCCCGGAGCAGTTCTTC.

There are many counts of this clonotype. The genes are TRBV12-3 or TRBV12-4 and TRBJ2-7; TRBD2 matches 10 bases. The CDR3 sequence is 15 residues long. The trim removed 6 bases at V and 1 base at J, leaving 6 bases unmatched. The CDR3 DNA is TGTGCCAGCAGGCCTATAGCGGGGGGTTCCTACGAGCAGTACTTC. The encoded protein is CASRPIAGGSYEQYF.

The V and J genes are TRBV27 and TRBJ2-1; D gene unclear. Trimming stripped 5 bases from V and 8 bases from J, with 19 bases between. Germline-derived CDR1 and CDR2 are MNHEY and SMNVEV (reference sequence). CDR3 size: 15 residues. For the CDR3, the DNA is TGTGCCAGCAGTCGTGGCCGGGCCCCCGGAGATGAGCAGTTCTTC. This gives the protein CASSRGRAPGDEQFF.

This clonotype was recorded many times. The CDR3 DNA follows: TGCAGTGCTAAAGGGACAGGGTGGGCAGATACGCAGTATTTT. It codes for CSAKGTGWADTQYF. The chain has TRBV20-1 and TRBJ2-3, with 9 bases identical to TRBD1. Germline lookup yields CDR1 DFQATT and CDR2 SNEGSKA (reference sequence). This CDR3 region has 14 residues. V lost 4 bases to trimming and J lost 4 bases; unmatched junction nucleotides: 6.

This clonotype was seen ten or more times. The rearrangement uses TRBV5-1 and TRBJ2-1; tentatively, D is TRBD1 or TRBD2 (5 bases each). CDR3 length: 15 amino acids. The V end was cut by 0 bases, the J end by 7 bases, with 14 bases between. CDR1 is SGHRS and CDR2 is YFSETQ in the germline V gene. CDR3 DNA sequence: TGCGCCAGCAGCTTGGCCCTGAGGGGCGGGAATGAGCAGTTCTTC. Protein product: CASSLALRGGNEQFF.

This clonotype showed up many times. V is TRBV6-2 or TRBV6-3 and J is TRBJ2-7; D not certain. CDR1 is MNHEY and CDR2 is SVGEGT in the germline V gene. This CDR3 spans 12 amino acids. Trimming took off 2 bases at V and 6 bases at J, with 8 bases between the two ends. The CDR3: CASSYIPAEQYF. The CDR3 nucleotides are TGTGCCAGCAGTTACATCCCTGCCGAGCAGTACTTC.

This clonotype has more than one count but fewer than ten. The chain recombines TRBV11-2 with TRBJ2-7, with D unresolved. This CDR3 has 14 residues. Germline lookup yields CDR1 SGHAT and CDR2 FQNNGV. V was pared by 6 bases and J by 5 bases, with 17 bases between. In nucleotides, the CDR3 is TGTGCCAGCAGGCAGGCTTCGAGGTACGACGAGCAGTACTTC. Amino acid sequence: CASRQASRYDEQYF.

This clonotype was counted at least ten times. The chain employs TRBV28 and TRBJ1-3, with D unresolved. The V gene lost 5 bases and the J gene lost 2 bases, with 1 base spanning the gap. This CDR3 contains 11 residues. Germline V gives CDR1 MDHEN, CDR2 SYDVKM. CDR3 residues: CASSTGNTIYF. In nucleotides, the CDR3 is TGTGCCAGCAGTACTGGAAACACCATATATTTT. Variable domain in full (rest from reference TRBV28 and TRBJ1-3): DVKVTQSSRYLVKRTGEKVFLECVQDMDHENMFWYRQDPGLGLRLIYFSYDVKMKEKGDIPEGYSVSREKKERFSLILESASTNQTSMYLCASSTGNTIYFGEGSWLTVV.

This clonotype has at least ten counts. The V gene is TRBV6-2 or TRBV6-3, the J gene TRBJ1-6; D is undetermined. This CDR3 contains 13 residues. V was clipped by 0 bases and J by 10 bases, with 7 bases between them. Per germline, CDR1 MNHEY and CDR2 SVGEGT. This CDR3 is CASSYSANSPLHF. CDR3 DNA sequence: TGTGCCAGCAGTTACTCCGCTAACTCACCCCTCCACTTT.

The rearrangement links TRBV9 to TRBJ1-1, with TRBD1 as a possible D gene (5 bases). CDR3 length: 14 amino acids. Germline loops: CDR1 SGDLS, CDR2 YYNGEE. V was cut by 3 bases and J by 2 bases, with 11 bases left in between. CDR3 coding DNA: TGTGCCAGCAGCGGCGGACAATTTAACACTGAAGCTTTCTTT. Protein sequence: CASSGGQFNTEAFF.

This clonotype was seen at least ten times. The chain has TRBV2 and TRBJ2-2, with 13 nucleotides matching TRBD2. This CDR3 contains 16 residues. The germline gives CDR1 SNHLY, CDR2 FYNNEI. J lost 4 bases, V lost 10 bases, and 9 bases had no gene match. DNA of the CDR3: TGTGCCACCTCTATGACTAGCGGGGGGCGCACCGGGGAGCTGTTTTTT. It specifies CATSMTSGGRTGELFF.

This clonotype came up many times. The chain links TRBV6-5 to TRBJ1-6; D is possibly TRBD1 (5 bases). Per germline, CDR1 MNHEY and CDR2 SVGAGI. The length of the CDR3 is 13 residues. Trimming removed 11 bases from V and 5 bases from J, with 13 bases in between. CDR3 nucleotide sequence: TGTGCCGCGGCCGGGACTAATAATTCACCCCTCCACTTT. Protein: CAAAGTNNSPLHF.

This clonotype has ten or more counts. The V call is TRBV14, the J call TRBJ1-5; maybe TRBD1 (5 bases). Germline CDR1 SGHDN, CDR2 FVKESK. This CDR3 spans 13 amino acids. V was clipped by 3 bases and J by 6 bases, with 9 bases between them. The DNA for the CDR3 is TGTGCCAGCAGCCACCCGGGGACTCAGCCCCAGCATTTT. This translates into CASSHPGTQPQHF.

This clonotype was seen many times. The rearrangement joins TRBV7-2 to TRBJ2-5; tentative D call: TRBD2 (5 bases). Germline V gene data show CDR1 as SGHTA and CDR2 as FQGNSA. The CDR3 sequence is 13 residues long. V lost 3 bases to trimming and J lost 0 bases, with 5 bases between them. The CDR3 DNA follows: TGTGCCAGCAGCTTCGGGAACCAAGAGACCCAGTACTTC. Amino acid sequence: CASSFGNQETQYF. Supplemented by reference TRBV7-2 and TRBJ2-5, the full variable domain reads GAGVSQSPSNKVTEKGKDVELRCDPISGHTALYWYRQSLGQGLEFLIYFQGNSAPDKSGLPSDRFSAERTGGSVSTLTIQRTQQEDSAVYLCASSFGNQETQYFGPGTRLLVL.

This clonotype was seen more than once but under ten times. The chain is built from TRBV20-1 and TRBJ2-3; 7 nucleotides agree with TRBD1. V trimming: 1 base; J trimming: 11 bases; junction bases outside the gene matches: 12. Germline-derived CDR1 and CDR2 are DFQATT and SNEGSKA (reference sequence). CDR3 length: 14 residues. CDR3 coding DNA: TGCAGTGCTAGAGGGGGAAGGGGGCCCCTTAAGCAGTATTTT. Translating gives CSARGGRGPLKQYF.

This clonotype was observed at least ten times. The chain carries TRBV10-3 and TRBJ2-1; D assignment may be TRBD1 or TRBD2 (5 bases each). Trimming took off 3 bases at V and 9 bases at J, with 15 bases between the two ends. Germline lookup yields CDR1 ENHRY and CDR2 SYGVKD. The CDR3 is 14 amino acids. CDR3 sequence: CAISDVAEGREQFF. In nucleotides, the CDR3 is TGTGCCATCAGTGATGTCGCAGAGGGGCGTGAGCAGTTCTTC.

This clonotype has ten or more counts. The chain combines TRBV5-6 with TRBJ2-2, with 10 nucleotides matching TRBD1. J was trimmed by 6 bases and V by 4 bases; bases with no gene match: 3. Germline V gives CDR1 SGHDT, CDR2 YYEEEE. This CDR3 spans 14 amino acids. The CDR3 reads CASSPGTGAGELFF. The DNA for the CDR3 is TGTGCCAGCAGCCCCGGGACAGGGGCCGGGGAGCTGTTTTTT. Based on the CDR3 plus reference TRBV5-6 and TRBJ2-2, the full variable domain is DAGVTQSPTHLIKTRGQQVTLRCSPKSGHDTVSWYQQALGQGPQFIFQYYEEEERQRGNFPDRFSGHQFPNYSSELNVNALLLGDSALYLCASSPGTGAGELFFGEGSRLTVL.

Ten or more counts support this clonotype. This chain uses TRBV7-2 with TRBJ1-2; TRBD1 might be the D (5 bases). Trimming pared 5 bases from V and 8 bases from J, leaving 15 bases between. Germline lookup yields CDR1 SGHTA and CDR2 FQGNSA. This CDR3 is 13 amino acids long. This CDR3 reads CASSPLWGTGYTF. CDR3 sequence (DNA): TGTGCCAGCAGCCCACTCTGGGGGACCGGCTACACCTTC.

In its sample, this clonotype was seen a few times. The chain combines TRBV6-6 with TRBJ1-5; D unresolved. There are 15 residues in the CDR3. Per the germline V gene, CDR1 is MNHNY and CDR2 is SVGAGI (reference sequence). Trimming shortened V by 6 bases and J by 4 bases, and 16 bases separated the two germline ends. CDR3 protein: CASRLNLGENQPQHF. The DNA for the CDR3 is TGTGCCAGCAGACTCAATTTAGGCGAAAATCAGCCCCAGCATTTT.